Sequencing of this T cell receptor (beta chain) was carried out in a study of shared clonotypes between healthy human individuals. General study points: Clonotypes shared by all four sorted-subset donors had higher generation probabilities than non-shared clonotypes.

Produced via immunoSEQ multiplex PCR; TCRdb's table is partial and in-frame only. The sample has around 600,000 clones; about 95% are singletons. CD45RO negativity and positive selection for CCR7 defined naive CD8 cells, a population that excluded terminally differentiated effector memory CD45RA+ cells. With regard to this clone: Its antigen is undetermined.

Trimming cost V 3 bases and J 7 bases, with 16 bases left between them. This CDR3 has 14 residues. The germline V gene encodes CDR1 MNHEY and CDR2 SMNVEV (reference sequence). Sequenced material: naive CD8+ T cells sorted from blood. J is TRBJ2-7 and V is TRBV27; D is perhaps TRBD1 (6 bases). This clonotype originated in a woman in her 30s in good health. The DNA for the CDR3 is TGTGCCAGCAGTTTTTTGGGGGCTTTGGGGGAGCAGTACTTC. It translates to CASSFLGALGEQYF.